Detailed here is one T cell receptor beta chain. Its antigen remains unidentified. The input lacks base qualities; no much larger clone sits a single base away. Participants in the prospective study were enrolled through a virtual design, were aged roughly 18 to 100 years, and lived in approximately 25 United States geographic areas. Cohort assignment in the prospective study relied on participant-reported clinical history from a screening survey and a study questionnaire. ImmuneRACE Cohort 3 recovered participants were defined by two consecutive negative NP/OP PCR tests, healthcare professional clearance, or symptom resolution. Mobile phlebotomists in the prospective study collected whole blood, serum and a nasopharyngeal or oropharyngeal swab from every participant. Additional blood draws and questionnaires over a roughly two-month period could optionally be provided by prospective study participants. Blood samples from the prospective study were shipped frozen or at room temperature prior to DNA extraction.

Trimmed from V: 9 bases; trimmed from J: 3 bases; junction bases lacking a gene match: 27. Taken from the germline V gene (reference sequence), the CDR1 and CDR2 loops are LNHDA and SQIVND. The CDR3, from cysteine to phenylalanine, totals 21 residues. Here the CDR3 DNA is all that survives: 63 bases in frame from base 1. TCRbeta CDR3 regions were amplified from genomic DNA using the immunoSEQ Assay, a bias-controlled multiplex PCR. As for the authors' bioinformatics: The number of nucleated cells in each sample was estimated by amplification of reference gene primers within the assay. To quantify the absolute abundance of each unique TCRbeta CDR3 rearrangement, sequence reads were collapsed and filtered. For each sample, productive Simpson clonality was calculated by taking the square root of Simpson's diversity index across productive rearrangements. TCRdb holds this immuneACCESS table with in-frame rearrangements only. Some clones are missing; in checked studies, unresolved V genes explain under half, and the rest has no known cause. D and trimming were read from the DNA, whereas the V and J calls and clone size are those reported in that table. This sample has approximately 230,000 clones in its table, and 65% to 90% of those were observed once. 15% to 19% of the sample lies in the top ten.

The data belong to a study of blood T cell repertoires in COVID-19 (dated by TCRdb to between 2020 and 2021). With respect to the entire study: The collaborator samples originated in the United States, Italy and Spain and spanned the acute and convalescent phases of COVID-19. The material from the prospective study consisted of cDNA or gDNA derived from T cells, B-cell-depleted T cells, or PBMCs. Where HLA class I and class II types were available, the types were taken from metadata supplied by the sample provider, not from assay-based typing. A de-identified subject ID, COVID-19 status, age in years and sex were almost always included in the sample metadata. The repertoires were released in a freely available public database intended as a resource for research on the immune response to SARS-CoV-2. Samples were obtained from the ongoing ImmuneRACE study (first 160 participants) and from 1,254 subjects provided by 6 global collaborators. The dataset comprised deeply sampled blood TCRbeta repertoires from subjects exposed to, actively infected with, or recovered from COVID-19.

Summary of the overall study and its limitations: The quantity of clinical and demographic metadata differed by source and by participant and was supplied without curation.

This clonotype originated in a man younger than 35 who had recovered from COVID-19. Source material: PBMCs or T cells enriched from blood (not recorded which). The V and J genes are TRBV19 and TRBJ1-3, with TRBD1 identical over 9 junction bases. The encoded CDR3 is CARSGPPYEKDRGYGGNTIYF. Here is the DNA: TGTGCCAGGAGTGGTCCACCTTACGAGAAAGACAGGGGGTATGGTGGAAACACCATATATTTT.